The clone carrying this T cell receptor (beta chain) appeared once. Its specificity is not known. This sequence may be a read error, since a much larger clone differs from it by one base. These data are taken from a study of neurological immune-mediated disorders. Study-level information: Disease course was recorded as relapsing-remitting for some 31 and secondary progressive for about 8.5% of the 34 multiple sclerosis patients. General study points: When the repertoires were sorted by phylogenetic grouping, those of 18 of 34 multiple sclerosis patients ended up in one related-CDR3 cluster, a possible signature.

CDR3 length: 13 residues. V dropped 5 bases and J dropped 3 bases, with 10 bases sitting between them. Germline V gene lookup returns CDR1 SGHTA and CDR2 FQGNSA. Template-switch 5'RACE cDNA synthesis added a 10-nucleotide unique molecular identifier. TCRdb re-called the 5' RACE reads with MiXCR, one entry per CDR3 protein. The sample holds roughly 75,000 distinct CDR3 sequences; about 2.5% are singletons and the top ten take 0.9% to 1.4%. This clonotype originated in a woman younger than 45 with multiple sclerosis. The chain has TRBV7-2 and TRBJ1-1; D is uncertain. The sample taken for sequencing was PBMCs. The CDR3 coding sequence is TGTGCCAGCAGCACGCAGGATTACACTGAAGCTTTCTTT. Encoded protein: CASSTQDYTEAFF.